Following are 17 T cell receptor beta chains from one sample sequenced in a study of blood T cells in healthy people across ages. A sample-barcoded 5' primer and a J-beta primer mix were used in a second PCR of roughly 6 to 11 cycles. TCRdb ran MiXCR on the 5' RACE reads and lists one entry per CDR3 protein. The profile shows about 620,000 distinct CDR3 sequences, 52% of them singletons. The material sequenced was blood. The receptors come from a woman older than 75 in good health.

V gene TRBV27 combines with J gene TRBJ2-7; the D gene could be TRBD1 or TRBD2 (6 bases each). V shed 2 bases and J shed 3 bases, with 11 bases lying between them. Germline CDR1 MNHEY, CDR2 SMNVEV (reference sequence). The CDR3 totals 14 residues. CDR3 in amino acids: CASSLRGPFYEQYF. In DNA, the CDR3 is TGTGCCAGCAGTTTACGGGGGCCATTCTACGAGCAGTACTTC.

The V gene is TRBV6-6, the J gene TRBJ2-3; D possibly corresponds to TRBD1 (6 bases). Germline V lookup: CDR1 MNHNY, CDR2 SVGAGI (reference sequence). The V gene lost 10 bases and the J gene lost 9 bases, with 26 bases spanning the gap. The CDR3 is 15 residues long. The CDR3 DNA sequence: TGTGCCACCAAGCCGGGACAAAGAAACACAGGCACGCAGTATTTT. Protein: CATKPGQRNTGTQYF.

In DNA form, the CDR3 reads TGTGCCAGCAGCCAAACCTTTATTGAGACGCAGTATTTT. As protein: CASSQTFIETQYF. The V and J genes are TRBV4-2 and TRBJ2-3, with D unclear. CDR3 length equals 13 residues. CDR1 is LGHNA and CDR2 is YNFKEQ in the germline V gene. V lost 2 bases to trimming and J lost 9 bases, with 12 bases between them.

Notes on this clonotype: Being one base from a much bigger clone, this may be a read error. This sequence joins TRBV13 and TRBJ2-4; 8 bases map to TRBD1. The last part of the DNA fits TRBJ2-7 better; the J call may be wrong. This CDR3 contains 14 residues. CDR1 is PRHDT and CDR2 is FYEKMQ in the germline V gene (reference sequence). CDR3 DNA: TGTGCCAGCAGAAGGCAGGGGGCTTCCTACGAGCAGTACTTC. Translated, it gives CASRRQGASYEQYF.

Details on this clonotype: This may be a read error: a much more frequent sequence differs by one nucleotide. The chain uses TRBV29-1 and TRBJ2-7; 11 positions agree with TRBD1. V lost 7 bases to trimming and J lost 6 bases; unmatched junction nucleotides: 8. The CDR3 runs to 13 residues. The germline gives CDR1 SQVTM, CDR2 ANQGSEA. This chain's CDR3 is CSGDSGTGGEQYF. The CDR3 DNA is TGCAGCGGTGATTCCGGGACAGGGGGCGAGCAGTACTTC.

This clonotype appeared many times. This chain links TRBV5-1 with TRBJ2-3, with 9 bases lining up with TRBD2. V was clipped by 0 bases and J by 2 bases; unmatched bases: 4. The CDR3 has 16 residues. The germline CDR1 and CDR2 sequences are SGHRS and YFSETQ. The CDR3 region is CASSLAGLAYTDTQYF. The CDR3 DNA sequence: TGCGCCAGCAGCTTGGCGGGACTAGCTTACACAGATACGCAGTATTTT. The whole variable domain, filled in from reference TRBV5-1 and TRBJ2-3, reads KAGVTQTPRYLIKTRGQQVTLSCSPISGHRSVSWYQQTPGQGLQFLFEYFSETQRNKGNFPGRFSGRQFSNSRSEMNVSTLELGDSALYLCASSLAGLAYTDTQYFGPGTRLTVL.

Concerning this clonotype itself: A read error may explain this, as a much larger clone is one base away. V is TRBV20-1 and J is TRBJ2-1; D is unresolved. The CDR3 is 14 residues long. Germline V gene data show CDR1 as DFQATT and CDR2 as SNEGSKA (reference sequence). The CDR3 DNA is TGCAGTGCCGGGCCAGCACACAAGAATAATGGGCAGTTCTTC. It encodes CSAGPAHKNNGQFF.

There are many counts of this clonotype. V is TRBV7-9 and J is TRBJ2-5; no clear D. V was shortened by 3 bases and J by 5 bases, with 7 bases between the two germline ends. CDR3 length: 12 residues. Per the germline V gene, CDR1 is SEHNR and CDR2 is FQNEAQ (reference sequence). The CDR3: CASSFGYETQYF. CDR3 DNA: TGTGCCAGCAGCTTTGGGTATGAGACCCAGTACTTC.

On this clonotype: A much larger clone sits a single nucleotide away, making a read error possible. The chain employs TRBV5-6 and TRBJ2-1, with D maybe TRBD1 (7 bases). CDR1 and CDR2 (germline): SGHDT, YYEEEE. This CDR3 is built from 16 residues. The CDR3 region has the DNA TGTGCCACCAGCTTGGTAGGGGCAGGGGGGACCAATGAGCAGTTCTTC. It is translated as CATSLVGAGGTNEQFF. Complete variable domain (other parts from reference TRBV5-6 and TRBJ2-1): DAGVTQSPTHLIKTRGQQVTLRCSPKSGHDTVSWYQQALGQGPQFIFQYYEEEERQRGNFPDRFSGHQFPNYSSELNVNALLLGDSALYLCATSLVGAGGTNEQFFGPGTRLTVL.

This clonotype was seen ten or more times. The rearrangement joins TRBV20-1 to TRBJ2-3, with D perhaps being TRBD1 or TRBD2 (5 bases each). Germline V gene sequence: CDR1 DFQATT, CDR2 SNEGSKA (reference sequence). Between the trimmed V and J ends, which lost 3 bases and 2 bases, there was a span of 9 bases. CDR3 size: 13 residues. The CDR3 here is CSASRGFTDTQYF. The CDR3 region has the DNA TGCAGTGCTAGTCGGGGCTTCACAGATACGCAGTATTTT.

The chain recombines TRBV9 with TRBJ2-1; D is unclear. V lost 0 bases, J lost 10 bases, and 8 bases lay in between. CDR1 is SGDLS, CDR2 YYNGEE, per germline. This CDR3 is built from 12 residues. This CDR3 reads CASSVGPGEQFF. Written as DNA, the CDR3 is TGTGCCAGCAGCGTAGGTCCCGGAGAGCAGTTCTTC.

The chain employs TRBV19 and TRBJ2-5; 7 bases map to TRBD1. The J call is in doubt because the DNA end fits TRBJ2-7 better. The CDR3 spans 14 residues. Germline CDR1 reads LNHDA; CDR2 reads SQIVND (reference sequence). CDR3 loop: CASSIGGTVYEQYF. DNA for the CDR3: TGTGCCAGTAGTATAGGGGGGACAGTGTACGAGCAGTACTTC.

This clonotype was counted ten times or more. The chain employs TRBV4-1 and TRBJ2-5; D gene ambiguous. This CDR3 is 16 amino acids long. From germline, CDR1 is MGHRA and CDR2 YSYEKL. Trimming removed 1 base from V and 5 bases from J, with 17 bases in between. CDR3 residues: CASSQAGVQSTETQYF. The CDR3 DNA is TGCGCCAGCAGCCAAGCTGGAGTTCAGAGCACGGAGACCCAGTACTTC.

This clonotype was observed many times. The chain joins TRBV10-1 to TRBJ2-5; D remains ambiguous. V lost 4 bases to trimming and J lost 0 bases, with 15 bases between them. Germline values: CDR1 WNHNN, CDR2 SYGVQD (reference sequence). This CDR3 contains 16 residues. CDR3 nucleotides: TGCGCCAGCAGTGTTAGGGTTTTCTTCGACCAAGAGACCCAGTACTTC. It specifies CASSVRVFFDQETQYF.

This clonotype occurred many times. The V call is TRBV7-2, the J call TRBJ2-2; D is unclear. CDR3 length: 13 amino acids. Trimming left V 1 base short and J 5 bases short, with 5 bases between. Germline values: CDR1 SGHTA, CDR2 FQGNSA. This chain's CDR3 is CASSLVWTGELFF. Here the CDR3 DNA reads TGTGCCAGCAGCTTAGTCTGGACCGGGGAGCTGTTTTTT.

The chain recombines TRBV14 with TRBJ2-2; D not resolved. Germline assignment: CDR1 SGHDN and CDR2 FVKESK. V gave up 4 bases and J gave up 2 bases, with 8 bases separating them. CDR3 length: 14 amino acids. The CDR3: CASSRTSNTGELFF. CDR3 nucleotide sequence: TGTGCCAGCAGCCGAACCAGTAACACCGGGGAGCTGTTTTTT.

V gene TRBV20-1 combines with J gene TRBJ2-5; D gene unclear. Germline V gives CDR1 DFQATT, CDR2 SNEGSKA (reference sequence). The CDR3 totals 14 residues. V lost 0 bases to trimming and J lost 3 bases, with 11 bases between them. In DNA, the CDR3 is TGCAGTGCTAGAGATGGTATAGTTGAAGAGACCCAGTACTTC. Protein: CSARDGIVEETQYF.